The clone carrying this T cell receptor (beta chain) was observed a handful of times. No antigen is known for it. MiXCR, applied by TCRdb to the reads, yields one record per CDR3 protein. This table holds 900,000 to 950,000 distinct CDR3 sequences, around 32% found once. These data are taken from a study of T cell repertoires in cytomegalovirus infection. Overall study: Both recently identified HLA-C-restricted and well-studied HLA-B-restricted CMV epitopes were used in the study. Matching HLA type, along with CMV infection, was indicated by public TCR beta signatures.

Regarding the study as a whole: There were HLA-C-restricted CMV-specific TCR beta clonotypes dominating the ex vivo response. The study identified carriers of CMV plus the relevant HLA from cumulative public TCR beta family frequency.

This TCR was recovered from a human donor in good health (CMV status not recorded). Some clones in this sample may be carry-over from other donors' samples. This material consisted of cultured CD8+ T cells from PBMCs, taken from culture after CMV antigen stimulation.

As DNA, the CDR3 is TGCAGTGGTTTTTTAAGGGGCGAAGCTTTCTTT. Translation gives CSGFLRGEAFF. The chain links TRBV20-1 to TRBJ1-1; possible D gene TRBD1, 5 bases. There are 11 residues in the CDR3. CDR1 DFQATT and CDR2 SNEGSKA come from the germline V gene (reference sequence). The germline V and J ends were trimmed by 7 bases and 8 bases, with 14 bases remaining between them.